The rows below give T cell receptor beta chains drawn from one sample of a study of somatic mutations in cytotoxic T cells in rheumatoid arthritis. This table comes from immunoSEQ multiplex PCR, and its TCRdb copy is limited to in-frame clones, with some not included. The table records 8,900 or so clones, roughly 70% of them present only once. The material sequenced was CD8+ T cells sorted from blood. The receptors here all came from an adult with rheumatoid arthritis. The CDR3 runs from the conserved cysteine through the conserved F or W. Each record gives: V gene, clone size, D gene, J gene, CDR3 protein, CDR3 DNA. A D gene is named only where the DNA matches it firmly. The listing skips clone size in some rows; elsewhere it reads once, few, many or a size class.

V: TRBV5-1
size: -
D: -
J: TRBJ2-3
CDR3: CASSLGGRSTDTQYF
DNA: TGCGCCAGCAGCTTGGGAGGGAGAAGCACAGATACGCAGTATTTT

V: TRBV5-1
size: -
D: -
J: TRBJ2-3
CDR3: CASSLARQGRTDTQYF
DNA: TGCGCCAGCAGCTTGGCCCGGCAGGGGAGAACAGATACGCAGTATTTT

V: TRBV7-3
size: -
D: -
J: TRBJ2-3
CDR3: CASSLLGATDTQYF
DNA: TGTGCCAGCAGCTTACTAGGGGCCACAGATACGCAGTATTTT

V: TRBV7-9
size: -
D: -
J: TRBJ2-2
CDR3: CASSLAWELFF
DNA: TGTGCCAGCAGCTTAGCGTGGGAGCTGTTTTTT

V: TRBV4-1
size: -
D: TRBD2
J: TRBJ2-5
CDR3: CASSQIGTSATQYF
DNA: TGCGCCAGCAGCCAAATTGGGACTAGCGCGACCCAGTACTTC

V: TRBV28
size: once
D: -
J: TRBJ1-2
CDR3: CASSWVSRYGYTF
DNA: TGTGCCAGCAGTTGGGTCAGTCGCTATGGCTACACCTTC

V: TRBV10-3
size: -
D: TRBD1
J: TRBJ1-5
CDR3: CAISPTGGGQPQHF
DNA: TGTGCCATCAGTCCCACAGGGGGCGGTCAGCCCCAGCATTTT

V: TRBV7-8
size: -
D: TRBD1
J: TRBJ1-4
CDR3: CASSLAAGTGDEKLFF
DNA: TGTGCCAGCAGTCTCGCCGCCGGGACAGGGGACGAAAAACTGTTTTTT

V: TRBV28
size: -
D: -
J: TRBJ1-1
CDR3: CASSLDLNTEAFF
DNA: TGTGCCAGCAGTTTGGATTTAAACACTGAAGCTTTCTTT

V: TRBV7-9
size: few
D: -
J: TRBJ1-1
CDR3: CASNPGGTKDF
DNA: TGTGCCAGCAACCCGGGGGGGACTAAGGACTTT

V: TRBV19
size: -
D: TRBD1
J: TRBJ2-2
CDR3: CASGQGTNTGELFF
DNA: TGTGCCAGTGGACAGGGGACGAACACCGGGGAGCTGTTTTTT

V: TRBV7-2
size: -
D: -
J: TRBJ2-7
CDR3: CASSLVPHGTYEQYF
DNA: TGTGCCAGCAGCTTAGTCCCTCACGGAACCTACGAGCAGTACTTC

V: TRBV6-1
size: -
D: TRBD2
J: TRBJ2-2
CDR3: CASGRLADTGELFF
DNA: TGTGCCAGCGGGAGACTAGCAGACACCGGGGAGCTGTTTTTT

V: TRBV5-6
size: -
D: -
J: TRBJ2-7
CDR3: CASKGRRDEQYF
DNA: TGTGCCAGCAAGGGCCGGAGGGACGAGCAGTACTTC

V: TRBV15
size: few
D: -
J: TRBJ2-7
CDR3: CATSRESTSPYEQYF
DNA: TGTGCCACCAGCAGAGAGTCGACCTCCCCCTACGAGCAGTACTTC

V: TRBV28
size: -
D: TRBD1
J: TRBJ1-1
CDR3: CASSLGTGNTEAFF
DNA: TGTGCCAGCAGTTTGGGGACAGGGAACACTGAAGCTTTCTTT

V: TRBV19
size: -
D: -
J: TRBJ2-5
CDR3: CASSIGSGQETQYF
DNA: TGTGCCAGTAGTATAGGGAGCGGCCAAGAGACCCAGTACTTC

V: TRBV6-4
size: -
D: -
J: TRBJ1-5
CDR3: CASSETDTQPQHF
DNA: TGTGCCAGCAGTGAGACGGACACTCAGCCCCAGCATTTT

V: TRBV29-1
size: -
D: TRBD1
J: TRBJ1-2
CDR3: CSARTGAKGGYTF
DNA: TGCAGCGCCAGGACAGGGGCGAAGGGTGGCTACACCTTC

V: TRBV7-3
size: -
D: -
J: TRBJ2-1
CDR3: CASSKQAFNEQFF
DNA: TGTGCCAGCAGCAAACAAGCCTTCAATGAGCAGTTCTTC

V: TRBV29-1
size: -
D: TRBD2
J: TRBJ2-7
CDR3: CSVTTSGDYEQYF
DNA: TGCAGCGTTACGACTAGCGGGGACTACGAGCAGTACTTC

V: TRBV28
size: -
D: -
J: TRBJ1-1
CDR3: CASSWGGASEAFF
DNA: TGTGCCAGCAGTTGGGGAGGGGCTTCTGAAGCTTTCTTT

V: TRBV30
size: -
D: -
J: TRBJ1-2
CDR3: CAWSRDWDYGYTF
DNA: TGTGCCTGGAGCAGGGATTGGGACTATGGCTACACCTTC

V: TRBV6-4
size: -
D: TRBD1
J: TRBJ1-5
CDR3: CASIGDSHSNQPQHF
DNA: TGTGCCAGCATAGGGGACAGCCATAGCAATCAGCCCCAGCATTTT

V: TRBV6-8
size: -
D: -
J: TRBJ2-1
CDR3: CASSLLLRVNNEQFF
DNA: TGTGCCAGCAGTTTACTACTGAGGGTAAACAATGAGCAGTTCTTC

V: TRBV7-6
size: -
D: -
J: TRBJ1-3
CDR3: CASSQGGNTIYF
DNA: TGTGCCAGCAGCCAAGGCGGAAACACCATATATTTT

V: TRBV18
size: -
D: -
J: TRBJ1-5
CDR3: CASSPPGPTNKQPQHF
DNA: TGTGCCAGCTCACCACCCGGACCCACTAACAAACAGCCCCAGCATTTT

V: TRBV19
size: -
D: -
J: TRBJ2-7
CDR3: CASSIGGHRTYEQYF
DNA: TGTGCCAGTAGTATAGGGGGACACCGAACCTACGAGCAGTACTTC

V: TRBV4-1
size: -
D: -
J: TRBJ2-7
CDR3: CASSQLAGYEQYF
DNA: TGCGCCAGCAGCCAACTGGCTGGGTACGAGCAGTACTTC

V: TRBV19
size: -
D: -
J: TRBJ2-3
CDR3: CASSMRQDSTDTQYF
DNA: TGTGCCAGTAGTATGAGACAGGACAGCACAGATACGCAGTATTTT

V: TRBV6-1
size: -
D: TRBD1
J: TRBJ2-3
CDR3: CASSSRTGEADTQYF
DNA: TGTGCCAGCAGTTCCAGGACAGGGGAGGCAGATACGCAGTATTTT

V: TRBV27
size: -
D: TRBD1
J: TRBJ1-4
CDR3: CASSLSVGTGHNEKLFF
DNA: TGTGCCAGCAGTTTATCGGTCGGGACAGGGCATAATGAAAAACTGTTTTTT

V: TRBV5-5
size: few
D: -
J: TRBJ2-7
CDR3: CASSLYPASYEQYF
DNA: TGTGCCAGCAGCTTGTACCCAGCAAGTTACGAGCAGTACTTC

V: TRBV11-3
size: -
D: -
J: TRBJ2-3
CDR3: CASSSGVGTQYF
DNA: TGTGCCAGCAGCTCCGGTGTAGGTACGCAGTATTTT

V: TRBV27
size: -
D: -
J: TRBJ2-3
CDR3: CASSLEYGGVTDTQYF
DNA: TGTGCCAGCAGTTTAGAGTATGGGGGAGTGACAGATACGCAGTATTTT

V: TRBV13
size: -
D: -
J: TRBJ2-5
CDR3: CASSYRNQETQYF
DNA: TGTGCCAGCAGCTATAGAAACCAAGAGACCCAGTACTTC

V: TRBV5-6
size: -
D: -
J: TRBJ2-3
CDR3: CASSDVAQDTQYF
DNA: TGTGCCAGCAGCGACGTAGCACAGGATACGCAGTATTTT

V: TRBV27
size: -
D: TRBD1
J: TRBJ2-7
CDR3: CASSPPPGTAVEWEQYF
DNA: TGTGCCAGCAGTCCCCCACCCGGGACAGCAGTAGAGTGGGAGCAGTACTTC

V: TRBV19
size: -
D: -
J: TRBJ2-3
CDR3: CASSPGSPTDTQYF
DNA: TGTGCCAGTAGCCCTGGGTCCCCCACAGATACGCAGTATTTT

V: TRBV19
size: -
D: -
J: TRBJ1-4
CDR3: CASRPRGQGEKLFF
DNA: TGTGCCAGTAGGCCCCGGGGCCAGGGAGAAAAACTGTTTTTT

V: TRBV28
size: once
D: -
J: TRBJ2-2
CDR3: CASTRGFDGELFF
DNA: TGTGCCAGCACCAGGGGATTTGACGGGGAGCTGTTTTTT

V: TRBV28
size: -
D: -
J: TRBJ2-7
CDR3: CASSPGTIEQYF
DNA: TGTGCCAGCAGTCCCGGGACCATTGAGCAGTACTTC